This T cell receptor (beta chain) was identified during a study of PD-L1 blockade in urothelial cancer. Study summary: Treatment start was followed by blood analysis at 3 weeks (second dose) and again at 6 weeks. Overall study findings and caveats: Patients with durable benefit had greater blood expansion of tumor-associated TCR clones 3 weeks into treatment.

As for this clone: The antigen is not known.

Using immunoSEQ multiplex PCR, the repertoire was profiled, and TCRdb retains in-frame clones only, with some absent. The table lists 60,000 to 75,000 clones, 84% of them singletons. Described time point: pretreatment peripheral blood. The clonotype originates from a woman aged 65 to 85 with urothelial cancer. The material sequenced was PBMCs, taken around atezolizumab (anti-PD-L1) treatment.

Written as DNA, the CDR3 is TGTGCCAGCAGTGAGCCGGGAGGAGGGTGGTCAGATACGCAGTATTTT. Translation gives CASSEPGGGWSDTQYF. V and J are TRBV2 and TRBJ2-3; TRBD2 matches 7 bases. In germline, CDR1 is SNHLY, CDR2 FYNNEI. V shed 3 bases and J 4 bases; nucleotides not matched to a gene: 10. The length of the CDR3 is 16 residues.